This TCR beta chain derives from a study of blood T cell repertoires in COVID-19. Across the study: From the United States, Italy and Spain came samples of acute and convalescent COVID-19. PBMCs, B-cell-depleted T cells, or T cells were the source of the cDNA or gDNA that made up the material.

Produced via immunoSEQ multiplex PCR; TCRdb's table is partial and in-frame only. The table lists 150,000 or so clones, 87% of them singletons. This CDR3 comprises 13 residues. Germline V gives CDR1 WSHSY, CDR2 SAAADI. V dropped 4 bases and J dropped 6; count of bases not matched to a gene: 5. The receptor was derived from a man older than 75 with acute or convalescent COVID-19. This sequence joins TRBV10-2 and TRBJ1-1; 7 bases are a match to TRBD1. Source material: peripheral blood. The CDR3 sequence: CASSGQGFSEAFF. The CDR3 DNA is TGCGCCAGCAGTGGACAGGGTTTTTCTGAAGCTTTCTTT.